The clone carrying this T cell receptor (beta chain) appeared once. The protocol was immunoSEQ multiplex PCR, while the TCRdb copy is restricted to in-frame clones and leaves out a portion. The sample yields some 50,000 clones, around nine tenths seen once. This sample stems from a study of OX40 agonist ivuxolimab in advanced cancers. Whole-study context: Patients' therapy was ivuxolimab, an antibody that acts as an agonist of OX40 (CD134). Earlier anti-PD-1, anti-PD-L1 or anti-CTLA-4 therapy was permitted; 30% to 50% had received some.

The CDR3 is 15 residues long. The germline CDR1 and CDR2 sequences are LNHDA and SQIVND (reference sequence). The trim removed 5 bases at V and 6 bases at J, leaving 5 bases unmatched. Here the sequenced sample was CD4+ or CD8+ T cells sorted from blood, taken in a trial of the OX40 agonist ivuxolimab. The sequence came from an adult with an advanced solid tumor such as melanoma, head and neck, liver or kidney cancer. The gene calls are TRBV19 and TRBJ1-5; 12 bases agree with TRBD1. The CDR3 DNA is TGTGCCAGTAGTCCCGGGACAGGGGGCTTTCAGCCCCAGCATTTT. Translating gives CASSPGTGGFQPQHF.